This TCR beta chain was sequenced during a study of patients and donors after allogeneic stem cell transplantation. The CDR3 covers 15 residues. V shed 4 bases, J shed 6 bases, and the junction held 4 bases outside the gene matches. Using its own MiXCR run on the RT-PCR reads, TCRdb lists one record per CDR3 protein. The profile shows over 350,000 distinct CDR3 sequences, 16% of them singletons. The sequencing input was blood, either unsorted or a sorted T cell fraction (not recorded which). This clonotype was obtained from a human donor who was either an allogeneic HSCT recipient or a stem cell or donor lymphocyte infusion donor (not recorded which). It is not recorded whose cells these are; they may come from a transplant donor. The rearrangement uses TRBV12-3 or TRBV12-4 and TRBJ2-2, with 11 bases lining up with TRBD1. CDR3 DNA sequence: TGTGCCAGCAGTTCCCGGACAGGGGGCCCCGGGGAGCTGTTTTTT. Translating gives CASSSRTGGPGELFF.